The clone carrying this T cell receptor (beta chain) turned up a few times. The antigen is undetermined. This specimen belongs to a study of beta chain features in type 1 diabetes. Study-level information: The samples had more than 95 million sorted cells examined in all. Study results and limitations: TCRB CDR3 length was moderately but significantly reduced in all four CD4+ subsets of Type 1 diabetes patients.

The whole isolated RNA underwent reverse transcription, so sequencing captured expressed TCRB transcripts. Sequenced by immunoSEQ multiplex PCR; TCRdb stores in-frame clones only, minus some. The data show about 360,000 clones, over 10% seen once. The CDR3 consists of 17 residues. The germline V gene encodes CDR1 MNHEY and CDR2 SMNVEV (reference sequence). V gave up 8 bases and J gave up 7 bases; unmatched junction bases: 14. The sequenced sample was naive CD4+ T cells from blood. The source of this sequence is a woman in her late teens or twenties with type 1 diabetes. V is TRBV27 and J is TRBJ1-6; 10 positions agree with TRBD1. This CDR3 reads CASRSPLRDRGNSPLHF. Written as DNA, the CDR3 is TGTGCCAGCCGTTCACCCCTTCGGGACAGGGGAAATTCACCCCTCCACTTT.